The rows below give T cell receptor beta chains drawn from one sample of a study of T cell repertoires in cytomegalovirus infection. Via MiXCR, TCRdb re-called the reads, giving one row per CDR3 protein. The table has about 600,000 distinct CDR3 sequences, approximately 24% seen once. Sequences were obtained from CD8+ T cells from PBMCs. These receptors originate from a human donor in good health (CMV status not recorded). Some clones in this sample may be carry-over from other donors' samples. Both conserved end residues are part of each CDR3. Each record gives: V gene, D gene, J gene, clone size, CDR3 protein, CDR3 DNA. The D gene is left open where the match is weak. The size of a clone is reported for some rows only, either as once, few or many, or as a class for expanded clones.

TRBV7-4	.	TRBJ2-7	few	CASSLKSVLDSYEQYF	TGTGCCAGCAGCCTTAAGTCGGTCCTCGACTCCTACGAGCAGTACTTC
TRBV7-9	.	TRBJ1-4	many	CASSSPGLNEKLFF	TGTGCCAGCAGCTCGCCGGGGCTAAATGAAAAACTGTTTTTT
TRBV15	.	TRBJ2-1	.	CATTGEGYNEQFF	TGTGCCACCACCGGGGAAGGGTACAATGAGCAGTTCTTC
TRBV28	.	TRBJ1-5	.	CASSLGGPVIYSNQPQHF	TGTGCCAGCAGTTTGGGGGGGCCGGTGATTTATAGCAATCAGCCCCAGCATTTT
TRBV7-8	.	TRBJ1-4	many	CASSSQGRWSEKLFF	TGTGCCAGCAGCTCTCAGGGTCGATGGAGTGAAAAACTGTTTTTT
TRBV7-9	TRBD1	TRBJ2-1	many	CASALGTGTYNEQFF	TGTGCCAGCGCTTTAGGGACAGGGACCTACAATGAGCAGTTCTTC
TRBV15	TRBD2	TRBJ2-1	.	CATSRARGGPYNEQFF	TGTGCCACCAGCAGAGCCCGGGGGGGCCCCTACAATGAGCAGTTCTTC
TRBV6-2/TRBV6-3	TRBD1	TRBJ1-1	.	CASNPQGMNTEAFF	TGTGCCAGCAACCCACAGGGGATGAACACTGAAGCTTTCTTT
TRBV12-3/TRBV12-4	.	TRBJ1-5	.	CASSWESGDWHSNQPQHF	TGTGCCAGCAGTTGGGAGTCCGGCGATTGGCATAGCAATCAGCCCCAGCATTTT
TRBV7-2	.	TRBJ2-5	few	CASSFISGSEETQYF	TGTGCCAGCAGCTTTATTTCGGGGAGTGAGGAGACCCAGTACTTC
TRBV15	.	TRBJ1-1	.	CATSSSALTEAFF	TGTGCCACCTCGTCTTCGGCTCTCACTGAAGCTTTCTTT
TRBV6-2/TRBV6-3	TRBD1	TRBJ2-4	few	CASSYSNPGTGDMVRAKNIQYF	TGTGCCAGCAGTTACTCGAACCCGGGGACAGGGGACATGGTACGAGCCAAAAACATTCAGTACTTC
TRBV15	TRBD1	TRBJ2-3	few	CATSRVPGTGGKTDTQYF	TGTGCCACCAGCAGAGTTCCTGGGACAGGGGGGAAGACAGATACGCAGTATTTT
TRBV11-3	.	TRBJ2-1	.	CASSSWDKEGHNEQFF	TGTGCCAGCAGCTCTTGGGACAAGGAGGGGCACAATGAGCAGTTCTTC
TRBV2	TRBD1	TRBJ2-1	.	CATLRTGGSLDGGHNEQFF	TGTGCCACCCTGCGGACAGGGGGAAGCCTAGACGGGGGGCACAATGAGCAGTTCTTC
TRBV15	TRBD2	TRBJ2-2	few	CATSKGASGPGELFF	TGTGCCACCAGCAAAGGGGCTAGCGGTCCCGGGGAGCTGTTTTTT
TRBV14	.	TRBJ1-3	.	CASSRFSPNSGNTIYF	TGTGCCAGCAGCCGATTTTCACCGAACTCTGGAAACACCATATATTTT
TRBV4-1	TRBD1	TRBJ2-4	.	CASSHTGVAKNIQYF	TGCGCCAGCAGCCACACAGGGGTAGCCAAAAACATTCAGTACTTC
TRBV29-1	.	TRBJ1-1	.	CSGLRDRTEAFF	TGCAGCGGTCTCCGGGACCGGACTGAAGCTTTCTTT
TRBV29-1	.	TRBJ1-2	few	CSVDETNNYGYTF	TGCAGCGTCGACGAGACAAATAACTATGGCTACACCTTC
TRBV14	.	TRBJ1-2	.	CASSQDGLRYYGYTF	TGTGCCAGCAGCCAAGATGGGTTGCGATACTATGGCTACACCTTC
TRBV27	TRBD2	TRBJ2-2	few	CASRGLAVPTNTGELFF	TGTGCCAGCAGGGGACTAGCGGTTCCCACGAACACCGGGGAGCTGTTTTTT
TRBV29-1	TRBD1	TRBJ2-7	few	CSVEDPSVGQGAGEQYF	TGCAGCGTTGAAGATCCGAGCGTAGGACAGGGGGCGGGTGAGCAGTACTTC
TRBV6-6	.	TRBJ1-2	many	CASTPDSGYGYTF	TGTGCCAGCACTCCTGACAGTGGCTATGGCTACACCTTC
TRBV15	TRBD2	TRBJ2-1	few	CATSRDSGLVLSYNEQFF	TGTGCCACCAGCAGAGATTCGGGACTAGTTTTGAGCTACAATGAGCAGTTCTTC
TRBV10-3	TRBD1	TRBJ1-2	.	CAIRLATGQGTKGYTF	TGTGCCATCAGACTAGCTACAGGACAGGGGACGAAGGGCTACACCTTC
TRBV5-1	.	TRBJ2-5	.	CASSFRDGAGETQYF	TGCGCCAGCAGCTTTCGAGATGGAGCTGGGGAGACCCAGTACTTC
TRBV2	.	TRBJ2-7	.	CASSEYQYEQYF	TGTGCCAGCAGTGAATACCAGTACGAGCAGTACTTC
TRBV7-2	.	TRBJ2-3	many	CASSLRAGGRSTDTQYF	TGTGCCAGCAGCTTAAGAGCCGGGGGCCGATCCACAGATACGCAGTATTTT
TRBV7-6	.	TRBJ1-1	.	CASSLPRRGTEAFF	TGTGCCAGCAGCTTACCTAGACGGGGGACTGAAGCTTTCTTT
TRBV6-2/TRBV6-3	.	TRBJ2-1	few	CASEQDTSSSYNEQFF	TGTGCCAGCGAACAGGACACCTCGAGCTCCTACAATGAGCAGTTCTTC
TRBV2	.	TRBJ2-7	few	CAGLGPLLEQYF	TGTGCCGGCCTAGGACCACTGCTCGAGCAGTACTTC
TRBV7-6	TRBD1	TRBJ1-4	many	CASSHGDRWNEKLFF	TGTGCCAGCAGCCATGGGGACAGGTGGAATGAAAAACTGTTTTTT
TRBV2	TRBD1	TRBJ1-2	.	CASPKRTGANYGYTF	TGTGCCAGCCCCAAAAGGACAGGAGCTAACTATGGCTACACCTTC
TRBV11-3	.	TRBJ2-5	many	CASSLDQRGETQYF	TGTGCCAGCAGCTTAGATCAAAGAGGGGAGACCCAGTACTTC
TRBV15	.	TRBJ2-2	.	CATSRRRGTGELFF	TGTGCCACCAGCAGACGGAGGGGTACCGGGGAGCTGTTTTTT
TRBV9	.	TRBJ1-1	.	CASSPLGQGVDGVAEAFF	TGTGCCAGCAGCCCCCTGGGGCAGGGTGTGGACGGGGTGGCTGAAGCTTTCTTT
TRBV9	.	TRBJ2-6	few	CASSFNVGSGANVLTF	TGTGCCAGCAGCTTCAACGTCGGCTCTGGGGCCAACGTCCTGACTTTC
TRBV20-1	.	TRBJ1-3	few	CSARELGGNTIYF	TGCAGTGCAAGAGAACTGGGAGGAAACACCATATATTTT
TRBV9	.	TRBJ2-1	.	CASSVRSEQSMNEQFF	TGTGCCAGCAGCGTAAGGTCCGAACAGAGTATGAATGAGCAGTTCTTC
TRBV4-1	.	TRBJ2-2	.	CASSQDGLTGELFF	TGCGCCAGCAGCCAAGATGGTCTAACCGGGGAGCTGTTTTTT
TRBV25-1	.	TRBJ2-1	.	CASSESLGSTGEQFF	TGTGCCAGCAGTGAATCTCTTGGCTCTACGGGTGAGCAGTTCTTC
TRBV7-2	.	TRBJ2-4	many	CASSPGPRAKNIQYF	TGTGCCAGCAGTCCAGGGCCTCGGGCCAAAAACATTCAGTACTTC
TRBV6-6	.	TRBJ2-7	.	CASSFSPDRSYYEQYF	TGTGCCAGCAGTTTTTCCCCTGACCGCTCATACTACGAGCAGTACTTC
TRBV29-1	.	TRBJ1-4	few	CSVDLDNPATNEKLFF	TGCAGCGTTGACCTGGACAACCCGGCAACTAATGAAAAACTGTTTTTT
TRBV13	TRBD2	TRBJ2-1	few	CASSPGLAINEQFF	TGTGCCAGCAGCCCGGGACTAGCAATTAATGAGCAGTTCTTC
TRBV29-1	.	TRBJ2-1	few	CSVGLDAEQFF	TGCAGCGTCGGCCTAGACGCTGAGCAGTTCTTC
TRBV19	TRBD1	TRBJ1-2	.	CASSYGQEQFDYTF	TGTGCCAGTAGTTACGGACAGGAGCAGTTCGACTACACCTTC
TRBV7-9	.	TRBJ2-1	.	CASSQTGYGEQFF	TGTGCCAGCAGCCAGACAGGATACGGTGAGCAGTTCTTC
TRBV15	.	TRBJ2-6	many	CATRGGHSSGANVLTF	TGTGCCACCCGCGGGGGCCACAGCTCTGGGGCCAACGTCCTGACTTTC
TRBV24-1	TRBD1	TRBJ2-2	many	CATKGTGGTGELFF	TGTGCCACCAAAGGGACAGGGGGCACCGGGGAGCTGTTTTTT
TRBV6-2/TRBV6-3	.	TRBJ1-1	many	CASNKNTDLNTEAFF	TGTGCCAGCAATAAAAACACGGACCTGAACACTGAAGCTTTCTTT
TRBV7-6	TRBD2	TRBJ2-2	many	CASSWTSGGGGELFF	TGTGCCAGCAGCTGGACTAGCGGGGGAGGCGGGGAGCTGTTTTTT
TRBV12-3/TRBV12-4	.	TRBJ1-2	many	CASSLNTIRGYTF	TGTGCCAGCAGTTTGAATACGATCCGGGGCTACACCTTC
TRBV28	TRBD1	TRBJ2-5	few	CASSLRGQGAWGETQYF	TGTGCCAGCAGTTTACGGGGACAGGGGGCTTGGGGAGAGACCCAGTACTTC
TRBV4-2	.	TRBJ1-1	.	CASSLRQAVNTEAFF	TGTGCCAGCAGCCTAAGGCAGGCAGTGAACACTGAAGCTTTCTTT
TRBV19	.	TRBJ1-1	many	CASRHSREAFF	TGTGCCAGTAGGCACAGCCGTGAAGCTTTCTTT
TRBV10-3	.	TRBJ2-7	few	CAISEGLVEQYF	TGTGCCATCAGTGAAGGACTCGTAGAGCAGTACTTC
TRBV7-6	TRBD2	TRBJ2-1	many	CASSSSSGGGDEQFF	TGTGCCAGCAGCTCTTCTAGCGGGGGGGGTGATGAGCAGTTCTTC
TRBV10-3	TRBD1	TRBJ1-1	.	CAISDKGATEAFF	TGTGCCATCAGTGATAAGGGGGCGACTGAAGCTTTCTTT